A single sample is the source of the 12 T cell receptor beta chains below, sequenced in a study of blood T cell repertoires in COVID-19. Assay used: immunoSEQ multiplex PCR; TCRdb lists only in-frame clones, some missing. The sample lists some 170,000 clones; about 79% were seen once. The sequenced material came from PBMCs or T cells enriched from blood (not recorded which). The receptors derive from a man aged 45-60 years who had recovered from COVID-19.

In this sample, this clone turned up once. The chain joins TRBV7-2 to TRBJ2-3, with no clear D. The CDR3 consists of 14 residues. V gave up 2 bases and J gave up 4 bases, with 10 bases separating them. Per germline, CDR1 SGHTA and CDR2 FQGNSA. The chain's CDR3 is CASSLRFRADTQYF. The CDR3, as DNA: TGTGCCAGCAGCTTAAGATTTAGAGCAGATACGCAGTATTTT. The whole variable domain, remainder taken from reference TRBV7-2 and TRBJ2-3, is GAGVSQSPSNKVTEKGKDVELRCDPISGHTALYWYRQSLGQGLEFLIYFQGNSAPDKSGLPSDRFSAERTGGSVSTLTIQRTQQEDSAVYLCASSLRFRADTQYFGPGTRLTVL.

The CDR3 DNA sequence: TGTGCCACCGGAATAGGGAGCCGGGAGACCCAGTACTTC. Its protein is CATGIGSRETQYF. J is TRBJ2-5 and V is TRBV24-1, with D maybe TRBD2 (5 bases). This CDR3 is built from 13 residues. The V end lost 9 bases, the J end lost 5 bases, and 15 bases lay between the germline ends. Germline CDR1 is KGHDR and CDR2 is SFDVKD.

This clone was counted a few times. V is TRBV19 and J is TRBJ1-2; 8 nucleotides line up with TRBD1. The CDR3 consists of 17 residues. The V and J ends lost 5 bases and 4 bases, in that order; junction bases with no gene match: 15. Looked up from germline, CDR1 is LNHDA and CDR2 is SQIVND (reference sequence). The CDR3 coding sequence is TGTGCCAGTAGTCTATCAGGGGGCCTGCTTCCCCTCTATGGCTACACCTTC. Translating gives CASSLSGGLLPLYGYTF.

The rearrangement uses TRBV5-1 and TRBJ1-1; D is perhaps TRBD1 (5 bases). V gave up 3 bases and J gave up 1 base, with 7 bases separating them. The germline V gene encodes CDR1 SGHRS and CDR2 YFSETQ. The CDR3 has 13 amino acids. The CDR3, as DNA: TGCGCCAGCAGCTCGGGGGAGAACACTGAAGCTTTCTTT. Translation gives CASSSGENTEAFF.

This chain joins TRBV15 and TRBJ2-7; TRBD1 matches 8 bases. Germline V gene sequence: CDR1 LNHNV, CDR2 YYDKDF (reference sequence). Losses at the gene ends were 0 bases for V and 2 bases for J; bases not matched to a gene: 6. This CDR3 contains 16 residues. Here the CDR3 reads CATSRDPRGQAYEQYF. Here the CDR3 DNA reads TGTGCCACCAGCAGAGATCCTAGGGGACAGGCCTACGAGCAGTACTTC.

This clone was observed a single time. J is TRBJ1-1 and V is TRBV25-1, with TRBD1 identical over 8 bases. J lost 1 base, V lost 6 bases, and 7 bases had no gene match. The CDR3 spans 15 residues. Germline CDR1 MGHDK, CDR2 SYGVNS. The CDR3 spells CASRGQGGTNTEAFF. Here the CDR3 DNA reads TGTGCCAGCAGAGGACAGGGAGGGACGAACACTGAAGCTTTCTTT.

V and J are TRBV6-1 and TRBJ1-2, with 7 bases fitting TRBD1. Germline CDR1 and CDR2: MNHNS and SASEGT. CDR3 length: 16 residues. With 4 bases clipped from V and 7 bases from J, the junction kept 15 bases outside the gene matches. CDR3 nucleotide sequence: TGTGCCAGCAGTGCCCGGGACAGTCCGAATGCCCGTGGCTACACCTTC. Amino acids: CASSARDSPNARGYTF.

V usage is TRBV7-9 and J usage is TRBJ1-3; no definite D call. The V end was cut by 3 bases, the J end by 0 bases, with 12 bases between. Germline V gene lookup returns CDR1 SEHNR and CDR2 FQNEAQ (reference sequence). The CDR3 extends over 16 amino acids. This chain's CDR3 is CASSFKTGNSGNTIYF. The CDR3 coding sequence is TGTGCCAGCAGCTTTAAAACGGGGAACTCTGGAAACACCATATATTTT.

J is TRBJ1-5 and V is TRBV5-5, with 8 bases aligning to TRBD1. CDR1 is SGHKS and CDR2 is YYEKEE in the germline V gene (reference sequence). V dropped 1 base and J dropped 0; count of bases not matched to a gene: 6. The CDR3 runs to 17 residues. CDR3 in amino acids: CASSLRDRGNSNQPQHF. The CDR3 nucleotides are TGTGCCAGCAGCTTGCGAGACAGGGGAAATAGCAATCAGCCCCAGCATTTT.

The rearrangement joins TRBV5-1 to TRBJ2-7; tentatively, D is TRBD1 (6 bases). Trimming removed 4 bases at V and 5 bases at J, with 16 bases between. The germline gives CDR1 SGHRS, CDR2 YFSETQ. CDR3 length: 14 residues. As DNA, the CDR3 is TGCGCCAGCAGCGGCCGAACAGGGCACGACGAGCAGTACTTC. Protein product: CASSGRTGHDEQYF.

This chain links TRBV12-5 with TRBJ1-1; tentative D call: TRBD1 (5 bases). The CDR3 runs 13 residues. Trimming cost V 6 bases and J 2 bases, with 10 bases left between them. CDR1 and CDR2 (germline): LGHNT, FRNRAP. The CDR3 here is CASGTDTNTEAFF. CDR3 in DNA: TGTGCTAGTGGCACGGACACCAACACTGAAGCTTTCTTT.

The J gene is TRBJ2-7, the V gene TRBV3-1 (or the pseudogene TRBV3-2); D may be TRBD2 (5 bases). The CDR3 is 11 residues long. Trimming removed 6 bases at V and 2 bases at J, with 5 bases between. Germline CDR1 reads LGHDT; CDR2 reads YNNKEL (reference sequence). CDR3 sequence (DNA): TGTGCCAGCAGGGGAGCCTACGAGCAGTACTTC. Protein: CASRGAYEQYF.